This T cell receptor beta chain was observed in a study of vaccination and CD4 T cells after COVID-19. Study summary: Participants were administered two doses of either the BNT162b2 or the mRNA-1273 vaccine. The post-COVID samples were taken a median roughly 94 days after diagnosis, anywhere from 35 to 161. As control conditions, cultures were given either a CEFX pool serving as positive control, an HIV-1 Nef pool, or no peptide at all.

The assay that was used to sequence DNA from cultured CD4+ T cells was the Oncomine TCR Beta short-read assay. CD4+ T cells were cultured, and genomic DNA was extracted from them. TCRdb re-analysed the PCR reads in MiXCR, keeping a single row per CDR3 protein. The table includes more than 9,500 distinct CDR3 sequences, around three fifths detected once. Regarding treatment: approximately 10-day PBMC culture with coronavirus spike peptide pools or control peptides (ViraFEST assay). A remark on this clonotype: The antigen is undetermined.

Germline V lookup: CDR1 MNHNS, CDR2 SASEGT. CDR3 length: 13 amino acids. V was shortened by 4 bases and J by 0 bases, with 6 bases between the two germline ends. V and J are TRBV6-1 and TRBJ2-5, with D hard to call. This clonotype originated in a human donor who had recovered from COVID-19. The sequenced sample consisted of CD4+ T cells from blood, cultured in vitro. The CDR3 bases are TGTGCCAGCAGTGGATCGTACCAAGAGACCCAGTACTTC. Translated: CASSGSYQETQYF.